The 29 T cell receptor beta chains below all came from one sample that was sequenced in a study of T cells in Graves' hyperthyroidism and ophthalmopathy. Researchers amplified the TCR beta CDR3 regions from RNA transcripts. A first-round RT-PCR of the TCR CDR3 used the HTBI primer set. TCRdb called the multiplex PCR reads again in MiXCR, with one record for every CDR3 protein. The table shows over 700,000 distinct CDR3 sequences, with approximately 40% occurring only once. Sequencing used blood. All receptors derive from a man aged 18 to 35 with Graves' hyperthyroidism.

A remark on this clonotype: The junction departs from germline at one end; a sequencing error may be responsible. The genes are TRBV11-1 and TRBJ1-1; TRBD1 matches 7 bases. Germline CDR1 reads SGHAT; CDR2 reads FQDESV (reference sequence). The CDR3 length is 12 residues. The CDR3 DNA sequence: TGTGCCACCAGCGCCCGGGACAGTGGAGCTTTCTTT. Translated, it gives CATSARDSGAFF.

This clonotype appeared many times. The CDR3 sequence: CSVGTPGPRAGEQYF. DNA for the CDR3: TGCAGCGTCGGAACCCCGGGACCGAGGGCGGGCGAGCAGTACTTC. V gene TRBV29-1 combines with J gene TRBJ2-7, with D tentatively TRBD1 or TRBD2 (5 bases each). The germline V gene encodes CDR1 SQVTM and CDR2 ANQGSEA. Trimming pared 6 bases from V and 6 bases from J, leaving 24 bases between. This CDR3 region has 15 residues.

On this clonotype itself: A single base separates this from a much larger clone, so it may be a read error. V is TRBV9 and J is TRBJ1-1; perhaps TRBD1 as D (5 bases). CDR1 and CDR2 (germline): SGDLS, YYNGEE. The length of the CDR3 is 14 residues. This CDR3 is CAGSVTGSYTEAFF. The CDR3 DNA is TGTGCCGGCAGCGTAACAGGTTCCTACACTGAAGCTTTCTTT.

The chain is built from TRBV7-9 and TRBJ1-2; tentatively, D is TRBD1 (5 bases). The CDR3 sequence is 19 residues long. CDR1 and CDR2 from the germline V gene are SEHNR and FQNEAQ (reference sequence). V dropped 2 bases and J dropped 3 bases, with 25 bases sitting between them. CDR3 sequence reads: CASSLFGGSEVFTDYGYTF. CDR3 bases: TGTGCCAGCAGCTTATTCGGGGGATCGGAGGTTTTTACCGACTATGGCTACACCTTC.

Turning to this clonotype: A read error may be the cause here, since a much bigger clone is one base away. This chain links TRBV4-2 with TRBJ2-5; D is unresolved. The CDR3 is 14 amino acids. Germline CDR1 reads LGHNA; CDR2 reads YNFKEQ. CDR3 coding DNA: TGTGTCAGCAGCCAAGGCGCGGACCAAGAGACCCAGTACTTC. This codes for CVSSQGADQETQYF.

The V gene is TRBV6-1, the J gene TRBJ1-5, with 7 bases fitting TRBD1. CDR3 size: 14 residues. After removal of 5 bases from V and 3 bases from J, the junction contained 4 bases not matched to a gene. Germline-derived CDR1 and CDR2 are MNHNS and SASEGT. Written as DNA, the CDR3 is TGTGCCAGCAGTTCCACAGGGGTCAATCAGCCCCAGCATTTT. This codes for CASSSTGVNQPQHF.

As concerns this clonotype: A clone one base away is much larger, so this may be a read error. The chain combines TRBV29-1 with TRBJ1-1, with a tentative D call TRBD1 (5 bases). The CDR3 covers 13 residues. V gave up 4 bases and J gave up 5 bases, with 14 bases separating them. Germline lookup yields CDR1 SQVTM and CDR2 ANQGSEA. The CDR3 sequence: CSVVGRGVTEAFF. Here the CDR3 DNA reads TGCAGCGTTGTCGGACGGGGGGTAACTGAAGCTTTCTTT.

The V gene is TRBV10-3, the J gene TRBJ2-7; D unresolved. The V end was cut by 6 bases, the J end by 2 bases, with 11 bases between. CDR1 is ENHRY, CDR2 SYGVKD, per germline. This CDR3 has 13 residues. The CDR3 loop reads CAIRRVSTYEQYF. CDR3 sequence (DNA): TGTGCCATCAGGAGAGTCTCGACCTACGAGCAGTACTTC.

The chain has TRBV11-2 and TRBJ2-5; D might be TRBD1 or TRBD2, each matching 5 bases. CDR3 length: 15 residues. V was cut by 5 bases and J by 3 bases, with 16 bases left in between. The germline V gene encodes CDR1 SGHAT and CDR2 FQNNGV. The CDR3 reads CASSQAGTSKETQYF. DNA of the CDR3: TGTGCCAGCAGCCAGGCCGGGACCTCGAAAGAGACCCAGTACTTC.

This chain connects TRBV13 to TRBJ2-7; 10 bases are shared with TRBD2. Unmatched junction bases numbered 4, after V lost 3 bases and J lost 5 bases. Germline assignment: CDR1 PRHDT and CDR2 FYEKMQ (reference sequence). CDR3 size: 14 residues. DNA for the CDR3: TGTGCCAGCAGCTTTACTAGCGGGGACGACGAGCAGTACTTC. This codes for CASSFTSGDDEQYF.

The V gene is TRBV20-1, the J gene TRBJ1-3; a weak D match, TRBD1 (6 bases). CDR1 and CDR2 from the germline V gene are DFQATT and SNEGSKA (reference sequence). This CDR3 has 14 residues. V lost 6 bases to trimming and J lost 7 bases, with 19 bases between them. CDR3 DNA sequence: TGCAGTGCACAGGGCTCAGGGAATAGGAACACCATATATTTT. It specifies CSAQGSGNRNTIYF.

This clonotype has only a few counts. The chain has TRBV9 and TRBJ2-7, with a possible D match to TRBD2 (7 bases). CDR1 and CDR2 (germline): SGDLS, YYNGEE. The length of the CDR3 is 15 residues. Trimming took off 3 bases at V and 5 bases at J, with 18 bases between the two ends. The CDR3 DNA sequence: TGTGCCAGCAGCGCCGGGGGGACACCTCTAGACGAGCAGTACTTC. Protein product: CASSAGGTPLDEQYF. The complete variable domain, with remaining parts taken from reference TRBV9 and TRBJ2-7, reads DSGVTQTPKHLITATGQRVTLRCSPRSGDLSVYWYQQSLDQGLQFLIQYYNGEERAKGNILERFSAQQFPDLHSELNLSSLELGDSALYFCASSAGGTPLDEQYFGPGTRLTVT.

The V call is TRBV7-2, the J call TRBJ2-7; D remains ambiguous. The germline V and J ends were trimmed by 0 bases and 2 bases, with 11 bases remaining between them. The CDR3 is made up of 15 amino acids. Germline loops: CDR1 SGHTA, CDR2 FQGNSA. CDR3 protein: CASSLATGSTYEQYF. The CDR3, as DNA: TGTGCCAGCAGCTTAGCCACCGGGTCCACCTACGAGCAGTACTTC.

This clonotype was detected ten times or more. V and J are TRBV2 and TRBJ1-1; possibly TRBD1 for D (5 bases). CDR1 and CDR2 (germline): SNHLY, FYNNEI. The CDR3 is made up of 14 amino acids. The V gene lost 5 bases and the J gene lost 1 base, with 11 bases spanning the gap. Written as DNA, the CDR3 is TGTGCCAGCAGTCCTCACACAGGGAACACTGAAGCTTTCTTT. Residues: CASSPHTGNTEAFF.

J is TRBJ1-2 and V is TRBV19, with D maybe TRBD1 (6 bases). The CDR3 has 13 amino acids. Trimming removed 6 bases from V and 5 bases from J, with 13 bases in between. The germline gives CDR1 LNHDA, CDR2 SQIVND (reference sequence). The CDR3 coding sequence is TGTGCCAGTAGGGACAGTTTATCTTATGGCTACACCTTC. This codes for CASRDSLSYGYTF.

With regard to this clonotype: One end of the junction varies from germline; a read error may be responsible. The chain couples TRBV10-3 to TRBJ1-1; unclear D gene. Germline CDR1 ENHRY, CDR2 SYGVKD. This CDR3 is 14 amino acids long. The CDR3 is CAISESSGNTEAFF. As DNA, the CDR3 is TGTGCCATCAGTGAGTCATCTGGGAACACCGAAGCTTTCTTT.

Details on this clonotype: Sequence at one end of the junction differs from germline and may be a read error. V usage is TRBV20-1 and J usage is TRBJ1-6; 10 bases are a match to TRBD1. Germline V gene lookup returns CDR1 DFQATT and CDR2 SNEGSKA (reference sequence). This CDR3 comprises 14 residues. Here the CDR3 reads CSARVGTGESPPHF. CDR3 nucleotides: TGCAGTGCTAGGGTTGGGACAGGGGAATCACCCCCCCACTTT.

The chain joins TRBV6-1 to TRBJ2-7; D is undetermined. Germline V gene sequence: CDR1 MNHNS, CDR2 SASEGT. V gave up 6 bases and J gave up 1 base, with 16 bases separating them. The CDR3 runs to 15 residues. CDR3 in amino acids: CASSSVDLGSYEQYF. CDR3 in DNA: TGTGCCAGCAGCTCCGTGGACCTAGGGTCCTACGAGCAGTACTTC.

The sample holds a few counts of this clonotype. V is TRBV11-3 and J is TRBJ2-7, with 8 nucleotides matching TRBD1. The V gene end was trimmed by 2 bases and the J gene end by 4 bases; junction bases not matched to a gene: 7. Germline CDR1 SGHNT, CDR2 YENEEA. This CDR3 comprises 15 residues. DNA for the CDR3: TGTGCCAGCAGCTTACAGGGGGCCCGGATTTACGAGCAGTACTTC. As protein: CASSLQGARIYEQYF.

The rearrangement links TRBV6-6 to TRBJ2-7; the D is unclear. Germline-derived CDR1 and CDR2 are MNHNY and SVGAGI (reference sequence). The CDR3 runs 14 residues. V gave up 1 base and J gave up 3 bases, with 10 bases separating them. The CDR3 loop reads CASSYLLAGYEQYF. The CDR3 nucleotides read TGTGCCAGCAGTTACTTGCTGGCCGGCTACGAGCAGTACTTC.

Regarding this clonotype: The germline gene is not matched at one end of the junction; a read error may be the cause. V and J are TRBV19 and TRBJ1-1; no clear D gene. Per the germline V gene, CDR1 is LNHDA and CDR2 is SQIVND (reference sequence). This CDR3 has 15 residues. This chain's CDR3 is CASRDGSLLQTEASF. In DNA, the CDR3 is TGTGCCAGTAGGGATGGTTCCCTACTTCAAACTGAAGCTTCCTTT.

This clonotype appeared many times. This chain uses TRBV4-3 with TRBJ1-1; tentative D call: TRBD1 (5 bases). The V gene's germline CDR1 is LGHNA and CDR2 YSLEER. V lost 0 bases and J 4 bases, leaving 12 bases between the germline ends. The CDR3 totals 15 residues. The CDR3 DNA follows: TGCGCCAGCAGCCAAGATGGCAGGGTAGGCACTGAAGCTTTCTTT. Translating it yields CASSQDGRVGTEAFF.

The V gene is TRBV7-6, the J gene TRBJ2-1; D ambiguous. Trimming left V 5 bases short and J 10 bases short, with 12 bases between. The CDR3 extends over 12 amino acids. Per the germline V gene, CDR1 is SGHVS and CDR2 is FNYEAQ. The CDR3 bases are TGTGCCAGCAGCAGTTACGAGGACGAGCAGTTCTTC. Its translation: CASSSYEDEQFF.

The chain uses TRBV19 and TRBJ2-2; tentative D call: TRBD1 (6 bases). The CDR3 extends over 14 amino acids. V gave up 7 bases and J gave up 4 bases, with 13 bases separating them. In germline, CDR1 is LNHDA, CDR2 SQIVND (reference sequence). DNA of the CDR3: TGTGCCAGTAAGGAGGACAGCTTCACCGGGGAGCTGTTTTTT. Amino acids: CASKEDSFTGELFF.

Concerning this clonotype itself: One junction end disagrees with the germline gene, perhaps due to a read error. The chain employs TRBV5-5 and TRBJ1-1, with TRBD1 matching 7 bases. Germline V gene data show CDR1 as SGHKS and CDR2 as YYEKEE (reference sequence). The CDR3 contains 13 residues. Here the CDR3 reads CASRLGGDSGAFF. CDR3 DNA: TGTGCCAGCAGGTTGGGTGGGGACAGTGGAGCTTTCTTT.

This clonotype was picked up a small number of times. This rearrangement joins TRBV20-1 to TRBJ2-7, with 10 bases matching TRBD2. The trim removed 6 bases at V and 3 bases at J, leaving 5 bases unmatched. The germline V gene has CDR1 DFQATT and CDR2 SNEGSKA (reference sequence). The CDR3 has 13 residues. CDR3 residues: CSAGSGGVYEQYF. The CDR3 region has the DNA TGCAGTGCCGGCAGCGGGGGGGTCTACGAGCAGTACTTC.

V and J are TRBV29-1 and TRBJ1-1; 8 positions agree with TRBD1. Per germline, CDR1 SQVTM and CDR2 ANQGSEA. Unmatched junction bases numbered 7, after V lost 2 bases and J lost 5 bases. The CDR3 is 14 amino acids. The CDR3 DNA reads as TGCAGCGTTGAACAGCCGGGACAGGCGACTGAAGCTTTCTTT. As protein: CSVEQPGQATEAFF.

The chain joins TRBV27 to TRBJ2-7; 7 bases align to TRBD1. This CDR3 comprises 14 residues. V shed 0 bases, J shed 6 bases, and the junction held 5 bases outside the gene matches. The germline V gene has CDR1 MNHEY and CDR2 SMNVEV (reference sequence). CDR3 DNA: TGTGCCAGCAGTTTATCGGACAGGATGATCGAGCAGTACTTC. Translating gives CASSLSDRMIEQYF.

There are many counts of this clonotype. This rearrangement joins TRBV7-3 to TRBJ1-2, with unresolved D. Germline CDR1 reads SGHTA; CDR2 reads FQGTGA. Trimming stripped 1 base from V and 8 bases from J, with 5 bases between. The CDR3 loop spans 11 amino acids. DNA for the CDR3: TGTGCCAGCAGCTTAAGGGAGGGCTACACCTTC. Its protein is CASSLREGYTF.